The source of this TCR beta chain is a study of T cell responses to AZD1222 COVID-19 vaccine. Study conclusions and caveats: Donors, mostly white British, included more females; clonal diversity was possibly underestimated. Only a handful of people who got AZD1222 tested seropositive at baseline. Unmutated variant regions reportedly attract nearly half of all spike-specific TCRs. CD4 TCRs covered the whole spike, strongest at regions 160-218 and 743-854.

The table came from immunoSEQ multiplex PCR; TCRdb's copy has only in-frame clones and leaves some out. The sample carries approximately 28,000 clones, approximately 90% recorded once. The CDR3 is made up of 14 amino acids. Trimming removed 0 bases from V and 4 bases from J, with 7 bases in between. The germline V gene encodes CDR1 GTSNPN and CDR2 SVGIG (reference sequence). To note about this clone: The target antigen is unknown.

The receptor was derived from an adult who received the AZD1222 COVID-19 vaccine. The chain has TRBV30 and TRBJ1-6; possible D gene TRBD1, 5 bases. Specimen: peripheral blood, collected 28 days after the second AZD1222 dose. The CDR3 coding sequence is TGTGCCTGGAGTGTCCAGGGTTATAATTCACCCCTCCACTTT. Its translation: CAWSVQGYNSPLHF.